This T cell receptor (beta chain) is from a study of blood T cell repertoires in COVID-19. Overall study context: The samples span acute and convalescent COVID-19 from the United States, Italy and Spain. PBMCs, B-cell-depleted T cells, or T cells were the source of the cDNA or gDNA that made up the material.

Under the authors' procedure: Scientists estimated how many nucleated cells there were by amplifying reference gene primers. The assay was immunoSEQ multiplex PCR, and TCRdb's table has in-frame clones only and misses some. Clone size and the V and J calls come from that table; the DNA yielded D and trimming. The table shows some 130,000 clones, with around 79% occurring only once. Germline CDR1 SQVTM, CDR2 ANQGSEA. This CDR3 spans 14 amino acids. The J segment lost 0 bases and the V segment lost 6 bases, leaving 7 bases of the junction unmatched. The V and J genes are TRBV29-1 and TRBJ2-7, with 8 bases aligning to TRBD2. Sequences were obtained from peripheral blood. The sequence came from a man older than 75 with acute or convalescent COVID-19. CDR3 loop: CSVSRGGSSYEQYF. CDR3 nucleotide sequence: TGCAGCGTAAGTCGGGGGGGAAGCTCCTACGAGCAGTACTTC.